Following are 27 T cell receptor beta chains from one sample sequenced in a study of blood T cell repertoires in COVID-19. The table came from immunoSEQ multiplex PCR; TCRdb's copy has only in-frame clones and leaves some out. The table lists some 40,000 clones, about 92% of them singletons, with roughly 0.35% in the top ten. The sample consisted of peripheral blood. These receptors were obtained from a man aged 45-65 years with COVID-19, enrolled during active disease.

This clone was recorded once. The chain joins TRBV15 to TRBJ2-2; D perhaps matches TRBD1 (5 bases). V gave up 1 base and J gave up 4 bases, with 22 bases separating them. CDR1 LNHNV and CDR2 YYDKDF come from the germline V gene (reference sequence). CDR3 length: 19 amino acids. DNA of the CDR3: TGTGCCACCAGCAGAGCCAGACCCCCCAACAGGATTCGCACCGGGGAGCTGTTTTTT. The encoded protein is CATSRARPPNRIRTGELFF.

CDR3 loop: CASSPPGSSGRDTQYF. The CDR3 nucleotides read TGCGCCAGCAGCCCTCCTGGGTCTAGCGGGAGAGATACGCAGTATTTT. The chain is built from TRBV5-1 and TRBJ2-3; TRBD2 aligns across 10 bases. Germline CDR1 reads SGHRS; CDR2 reads YFSETQ. The trim removed 4 bases at V and 5 bases at J, leaving 10 bases unmatched. CDR3 length equals 16 residues.

This chain connects TRBV28 to TRBJ2-2; no reliable D call. The germline V gene has CDR1 MDHEN and CDR2 SYDVKM. The V end lost 3 bases, the J end lost 0 bases, and 8 bases lay between the germline ends. The CDR3 spans 15 residues. The CDR3 spells CASSFGPANTGELFF. CDR3 sequence (DNA): TGTGCCAGCAGTTTCGGTCCCGCGAACACCGGGGAGCTGTTTTTT.

Worth noting for this clone: Other DNA sequences in the same sample also yield this CDR3. The J gene is TRBJ2-7, the V gene TRBV3-1 (or the pseudogene TRBV3-2); D unresolved. The ends were cut back, 4 bases at V and 3 bases at J, with 4 bases in the middle. Per the germline V gene, CDR1 is LGHDT and CDR2 is YNNKEL (reference sequence). The CDR3 spans 11 residues. The CDR3 region has the DNA TGTGCCAGCAGCCGTAACTACGAGCAGTACTTC. It codes for CASSRNYEQYF.

Here the CDR3 DNA reads TGCGCCAGCAGCCAAGAGTATCGGGGAGGGGCGGGAAAACTGTTTTTT. Translating gives CASSQEYRGGAGKLFF. The chain couples TRBV4-3 to TRBJ1-4, with TRBD1 as a possible D gene (5 bases). Germline lookup yields CDR1 LGHNA and CDR2 YSLEER. V was cut by 0 bases and J by 10 bases, with 18 bases left in between. The CDR3 is 16 amino acids.

V usage is TRBV2 and J usage is TRBJ1-1, with 8 positions matching TRBD1. The CDR3 loop spans 19 amino acids. Germline V gives CDR1 SNHLY, CDR2 FYNNEI. The V gene end was trimmed by 7 bases and the J gene end by 0 bases; junction bases not matched to a gene: 19. CDR3 sequence reads: CASIPGDVWTGNMNTEAFF. The DNA for the CDR3 is TGTGCCAGCATCCCAGGGGATGTGTGGACAGGGAACATGAACACTGAAGCTTTCTTT.

This chain connects TRBV7-2 to TRBJ1-2; 7 nucleotides agree with TRBD1. In germline, CDR1 is SGHTA, CDR2 FQGNSA. The CDR3 totals 16 residues. J was trimmed by 0 bases and V by 1 base; bases with no gene match: 5. The CDR3 nucleotides read TGTGCCAGCAGCTTAGTCGGGACAGCGACTAACTATGGCTACACCTTC. Amino acid sequence: CASSLVGTATNYGYTF.

Remarks on this clone: At one of its ends the junction is not consistent with the germline gene, which may arise from a read error. V gene TRBV7-2 combines with J gene TRBJ2-4; 7 bases agree with TRBD2. The CDR3 contains 16 residues. Germline V gene data show CDR1 as SGHTA and CDR2 as FQGNSA. CDR3 protein: CASSLGGRDLKNIQYF. The CDR3 coding sequence is TGTGCCAGCAGTTTAGGTGGGAGGGACCTTAAAAACATTCAGTACTTC.

This sequence joins TRBV7-9 and TRBJ2-3, with D unclear. V was clipped by 0 bases and J by 2 bases, with 15 bases between them. The germline V gene encodes CDR1 SEHNR and CDR2 FQNEAQ (reference sequence). The CDR3 is 17 amino acids. CDR3 sequence reads: CASSLALTPRYTDTQYF. CDR3 in DNA: TGTGCCAGCAGCTTAGCGCTCACACCCCGATACACAGATACGCAGTATTTT. The whole variable domain, remainder taken from reference TRBV7-9 and TRBJ2-3, is DTGVSQNPRHKITKRGQNVTFRCDPISEHNRLYWYRQTLGQGPEFLTYFQNEAQLEKSRLLSDRFSAERPKGSFSTLEIQRTEQGDSAMYLCASSLALTPRYTDTQYFGPGTRLTVL.

The rearrangement joins TRBV5-5 to TRBJ1-6, with a weak D call TRBD1 (6 bases). V dropped 3 bases and J dropped 9 bases, with 19 bases sitting between them. CDR1 SGHKS and CDR2 YYEKEE come from the germline V gene (reference sequence). This CDR3 is built from 16 residues. CDR3 sequence (DNA): TGTGCCAGCAGCTGGGAACAGGGTTTGAGGGGTTCACCCCTCCACTTT. This translates into CASSWEQGLRGSPLHF.

This clone was observed a single time. The chain joins TRBV5-1 to TRBJ2-7; TRBD2 matches 9 bases. Germline CDR1 reads SGHRS; CDR2 reads YFSETQ. This CDR3 region has 14 residues. V lost 5 bases and J lost 0; bases outside the gene matches: 3. CDR3 region: CASRGLANSYEQYF. DNA for the CDR3: TGCGCCAGCAGAGGACTAGCGAACTCCTACGAGCAGTACTTC.

This chain uses TRBV4-3 with TRBJ2-1; D is possibly TRBD2 (5 bases). This CDR3 is 15 amino acids long. Trimming cost V 3 bases and J 2 bases, with 11 bases left between them. Germline V gives CDR1 LGHNA, CDR2 YSLEER. The CDR3 sequence: CASSQDSTAYNEQFF. CDR3 bases: TGCGCCAGCAGCCAGGACTCGACGGCCTACAATGAGCAGTTCTTC.

The rearrangement links TRBV28 to TRBJ2-1, with TRBD2 matching over 9 bases. The CDR3 runs to 16 residues. Trimming at V came to 3 bases and at J to 4 bases, leaving 7 bases not matched to a gene. Germline assignment: CDR1 MDHEN and CDR2 SYDVKM. Written as DNA, the CDR3 is TGTGCCAGCAGTTTGGGGGCGGGAGGGCCGTACAATGAGCAGTTCTTC. Translation: CASSLGAGGPYNEQFF.

This chain connects TRBV7-3 to TRBJ2-1, with 11 bases fitting TRBD2. V was pared by 4 bases and J by 7 bases, with 6 bases of the junction left unmatched. Germline V lookup: CDR1 SGHTA, CDR2 FQGTGA. The CDR3 consists of 15 residues. The CDR3 coding sequence is TGTGCCAGCAGCTCCGAAACTAGCGGGAGAAATGAGCAGTTCTTC. It encodes CASSSETSGRNEQFF.

The chain carries TRBV28 and TRBJ1-2, with 9 positions matching TRBD1. The V gene's germline CDR1 is MDHEN and CDR2 SYDVKM. CDR3 length: 13 amino acids. With V trimmed by 5 bases and J by 6 bases, 4 bases remained unmatched. The CDR3 DNA reads as TGTGCCAGCAGTCTAAGGACAGGGGATGGCTACACCTTC. Protein product: CASSLRTGDGYTF.

The chain combines TRBV27 with TRBJ2-7; 8 bases are shared with TRBD2. The CDR3 extends over 12 amino acids. The trim removed 6 bases at V and 5 bases at J, leaving 3 bases unmatched. Per the germline V gene, CDR1 is MNHEY and CDR2 is SMNVEV (reference sequence). For the CDR3, the DNA is TGTGCCAGCAGCGGGAGGGGGAACGAGCAGTACTTC. Residues: CASSGRGNEQYF.

The chain recombines TRBV5-4 with TRBJ1-4; possibly TRBD1 for D (6 bases). The CDR3 runs to 14 residues. CDR1 is SGHNT and CDR2 is YYREEE in the germline V gene (reference sequence). V was trimmed by 3 bases and J by 4 bases, leaving 10 bases between them. The CDR3 protein is CASSSPDSNEKLFF. DNA of the CDR3: TGTGCCAGCAGCTCCCCGGACAGTAATGAAAAACTGTTTTTT.

The J gene is TRBJ1-2, the V gene TRBV29-1; 10 nucleotides line up with TRBD1. The V segment lost 6 bases and the J segment 8 bases; nucleotides outside the gene matches: 12. The CDR3 extends over 14 amino acids. Germline V CDR1 and CDR2: SQVTM, ANQGSEA. CDR3 nucleotide sequence: TGCAGCGTCGTTTTCGGGACAGGGGTTATGGGCTACACCTTC. Residues: CSVVFGTGVMGYTF.

V is TRBV28 and J is TRBJ1-5; D might be TRBD1 (5 bases). Trimming removed 6 bases from V and 2 bases from J, with 11 bases in between. The germline gives CDR1 MDHEN, CDR2 SYDVKM. This CDR3 spans 14 amino acids. CDR3 bases: TGTGCCAGCAGGAAAGAAGGGGGCAATCAGCCCCAGCATTTT. Its translation: CASRKEGGNQPQHF.

The rearrangement links TRBV29-1 to TRBJ1-1; the match to TRBD1 covers 10 bases. V shed 3 bases and J 4 bases; nucleotides not matched to a gene: 8. The germline V gene encodes CDR1 SQVTM and CDR2 ANQGSEA. This CDR3 is built from 15 residues. Here the CDR3 DNA reads TGCAGCGTTGAGGCGACAGGGGGCAAGGGCACTGAAGCTTTCTTT. This gives the protein CSVEATGGKGTEAFF.

The genes are TRBV19 and TRBJ2-2, with unresolved D. CDR1 and CDR2 from the germline V gene are LNHDA and SQIVND (reference sequence). V dropped 7 bases and J dropped 6 bases, with 9 bases sitting between them. The CDR3 sequence is 12 residues long. CDR3 loop: CASMAQPGELFF. The CDR3 coding sequence is TGTGCCAGTATGGCCCAACCCGGGGAGCTGTTTTTT.

The gene calls are TRBV7-2 and TRBJ2-1; possible D gene TRBD2, 6 bases. With 4 bases removed from V and 4 bases from J, the gap between germline ends came to 8 bases. There are 13 residues in the CDR3. Looked up from germline, CDR1 is SGHTA and CDR2 is FQGNSA. CDR3: CASSYGTYNEQFF. The DNA of the CDR3 is TGTGCCAGCAGCTACGGGACTTACAATGAGCAGTTCTTC.

The chain has TRBV19 and TRBJ2-7, with 9 bases matching TRBD1. V gave up 6 bases and J gave up 0 bases; unmatched junction bases: 3. CDR3 length equals 14 residues. The germline V gene has CDR1 LNHDA and CDR2 SQIVND (reference sequence). The CDR3 loop is CASRRDRVSYEQYF. The CDR3 region has the DNA TGTGCCAGTAGGCGGGACAGGGTCTCCTACGAGCAGTACTTC.

The J gene is TRBJ1-1, the V gene TRBV5-8; the D gene is possibly TRBD1 (6 bases). CDR3 length equals 15 residues. Germline V gene lookup returns CDR1 SGHTS and CDR2 YDEGEE. Trimming took off 0 bases at V and 5 bases at J, with 14 bases between the two ends. CDR3 sequence reads: CASSLAGGAGTEAFF. In DNA form, the CDR3 reads TGTGCCAGCAGCTTGGCTGGGGGCGCCGGGACTGAAGCTTTCTTT.

A remark on this clone: The junction does not match germline at one end; this may be a read error. The gene calls are TRBV11-2 and TRBJ1-2, with 12 bases lining up with TRBD1. CDR3 size: 13 residues. Per germline, CDR1 SGHAT and CDR2 FQNNGV. The DNA for the CDR3 is TGTGCCAGCAGCTCACCGGGACAGGGGGCCCTCGCCTTC. It specifies CASSSPGQGALAF.

This chain uses TRBV28 with TRBJ1-5; D may be TRBD1 (6 bases). V gave up 6 bases and J gave up 3 bases, with 24 bases separating them. Per the germline V gene, CDR1 is MDHEN and CDR2 is SYDVKM. The CDR3 runs to 18 residues. The CDR3 DNA sequence: TGTGCCAGCAGGGTCGAACCGAGACAGGCTGGTTACAATCAGCCCCAGCATTTT. This codes for CASRVEPRQAGYNQPQHF.

This rearrangement joins TRBV5-1 to TRBJ2-2, with 10 bases aligning to TRBD1. The length of the CDR3 is 16 residues. Germline CDR1 is SGHRS and CDR2 is YFSETQ. Losses at the gene ends were 0 bases for V and 9 bases for J; bases not matched to a gene: 8. DNA for the CDR3: TGCGCCAGCAGCTTGGTAGGGACAGGGGAATTTCGGGAGCTGTTTTTT. Its protein product is CASSLVGTGEFRELFF.